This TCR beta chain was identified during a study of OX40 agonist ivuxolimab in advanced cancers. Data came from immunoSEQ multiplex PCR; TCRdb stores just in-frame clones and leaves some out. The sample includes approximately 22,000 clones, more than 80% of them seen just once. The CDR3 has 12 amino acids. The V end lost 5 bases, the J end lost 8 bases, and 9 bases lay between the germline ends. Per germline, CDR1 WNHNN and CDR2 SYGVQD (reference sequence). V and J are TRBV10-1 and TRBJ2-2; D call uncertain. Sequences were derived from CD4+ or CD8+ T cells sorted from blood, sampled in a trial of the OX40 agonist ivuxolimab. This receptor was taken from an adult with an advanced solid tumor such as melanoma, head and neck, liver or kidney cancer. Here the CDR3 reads CASSLGSGELFF. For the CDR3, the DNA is TGCGCCAGCAGTCTGGGATCTGGGGAGCTGTTTTTT.